This T cell receptor beta chain was obtained from a study of cytomegalovirus exposure and HLA in healthy donors. Study findings and constraints: Presence/absence analyses rested on an assumption that sequencing depth was roughly uniform across donors. Later analysis demonstrated an association between a missense DCLRE1C variant and TCR beta V- and J-gene trimming.

The primer mix had 60 Vbeta and 13 Jbeta primers. Some clones are missing from TCRdb's copy, which holds only in-frame ones; the method was immunoSEQ multiplex PCR. The profile shows tens of thousands of clones, around four fifths of them singletons. A remark on this clone: What it recognizes is unknown.

CDR1 GTSNPN and CDR2 SVGIG come from the germline V gene (reference sequence). This CDR3 region has 12 residues. Trimming shortened V by 2 bases and J by 6 bases, and 10 bases separated the two germline ends. The specimen sequenced was PBMCs. This TCR derives from a man aged 50 or older in good health and CMV-seropositive. V is TRBV30 and J is TRBJ1-2; D unclear. CDR3 sequence (DNA): TGTGCCTGGAGTAAAATTCGGGATGGCTACACCTTC. The encoded protein is CAWSKIRDGYTF.